The 25 T cell receptor beta chains below come from one sample, sequenced in a study of T cell changes during pregnancy in multiple sclerosis. Data came from immunoSEQ multiplex PCR; TCRdb stores just in-frame clones and leaves some out. Of tens of thousands of clones listed, around 95% are singletons. Specimen: peripheral blood, collected in the second trimester of pregnancy. Receptors originate from a female donor in good health, enrolled as a control in a pregnancy study.

The chain couples TRBV19 to TRBJ2-1; TRBD1 matches 9 bases. The trim removed 6 bases at V and 7 bases at J, leaving 4 bases unmatched. This CDR3 has 13 amino acids. Per germline, CDR1 LNHDA and CDR2 SQIVND (reference sequence). In DNA form, the CDR3 reads TGTGCCAGTAGCGGGACAGGGTGGAATGAGCAGTTCTTC. Residues: CASSGTGWNEQFF.

This clone has a handful of counts. V is TRBV30 and J is TRBJ1-1, with D possibly matching TRBD1 (5 bases). CDR3 length equals 15 residues. V was clipped by 0 bases and J by 3 bases, with 14 bases between them. The germline CDR1 and CDR2 sequences are GTSNPN and SVGIG (reference sequence). This CDR3 reads CAWSVGLPGDTEAFF. CDR3 sequence (DNA): TGTGCCTGGAGTGTAGGCCTCCCGGGGGACACTGAAGCTTTCTTT.

The chain combines TRBV7-9 with TRBJ1-3; D may be TRBD1 (5 bases). V lost 3 bases and J lost 0, with 12 bases in between. Germline V gives CDR1 SEHNR, CDR2 FQNEAQ (reference sequence). The CDR3 is made up of 16 amino acids. This CDR3 is CASSFPGVDSGNTIYF. The CDR3 region has the DNA TGTGCCAGCAGCTTTCCGGGGGTAGACTCTGGAAACACCATATATTTT. The full variable domain, in which reference TRBV7-9 and TRBJ1-3 provide the parts outside the CDR3, is DTGVSQNPRHKITKRGQNVTFRCDPISEHNRLYWYRQTLGQGPEFLTYFQNEAQLEKSRLLSDRFSAERPKGSFSTLEIQRTEQGDSAMYLCASSFPGVDSGNTIYFGEGSWLTVV.

The chain is built from TRBV4-3 and TRBJ2-7; 10 nucleotides align to TRBD2. CDR3 length: 17 residues. The J segment lost 0 bases and the V segment lost 0 bases, leaving 5 bases of the junction unmatched. Germline CDR1 is LGHNA and CDR2 is YSLEER. The CDR3 DNA reads TGCGCCAGCAGCCAAGATTGGCTAGCGGGGGCCTCCTACGAGCAGTACTTC. It encodes CASSQDWLAGASYEQYF.

This clone was found once. The rearrangement joins TRBV19 to TRBJ1-1, with 7 nucleotides matching TRBD1. Germline V gene data show CDR1 as LNHDA and CDR2 as SQIVND (reference sequence). The J segment lost 0 bases and the V segment lost 5 bases, leaving 9 bases of the junction unmatched. The CDR3 runs 16 residues. CDR3 loop: CASSPRTGYLNTEAFF. As DNA, the CDR3 is TGTGCCAGTAGTCCTCGGACAGGTTATTTGAACACTGAAGCTTTCTTT.

CDR3 nucleotide sequence: TGTGCCAGCAGCCGACGGAGAAATAATTCACCCCTCCACTTT. Translating gives CASSRRRNNSPLHF. This rearrangement joins TRBV11-1 to TRBJ1-6; no firm D call. V was shortened by 5 bases and J by 5 bases, with 10 bases between the two germline ends. Germline CDR1 and CDR2: SGHAT and FQDESV (reference sequence). The CDR3 contains 14 residues.

V and J are TRBV30 and TRBJ1-3; D gene ambiguous. The germline V gene has CDR1 GTSNPN and CDR2 SVGIG (reference sequence). The CDR3 is made up of 16 amino acids. V lost 1 base, J lost 0 bases, and 13 bases lay in between. The DNA of the CDR3 is TGTGCCTGGAGTGCCGGAGTAGTCAGCTCTGGAAACACCATATATTTT. Translating it yields CAWSAGVVSSGNTIYF.

The chain carries TRBV25-1 and TRBJ1-1, with D hard to call. The CDR3 spans 14 residues. Per germline, CDR1 MGHDK and CDR2 SYGVNS. V gave up 3 bases and J gave up 1 base, with 9 bases separating them. This CDR3 reads CASSDLTTNTEAFF. As DNA, the CDR3 is TGTGCCAGCAGTGATCTAACTACGAACACTGAAGCTTTCTTT.

This chain connects TRBV5-6 to TRBJ2-3; 9 bases are a match to TRBD1. This CDR3 contains 14 residues. CDR1 is SGHDT and CDR2 is YYEEEE in the germline V gene. V dropped 5 bases and J dropped 5; count of bases not matched to a gene: 6. The CDR3 sequence is CASRSTGGGDTQYF. CDR3 nucleotide sequence: TGTGCCAGCAGAAGCACAGGGGGCGGAGATACGCAGTATTTT.

The chain carries TRBV27 and TRBJ2-1; 7 positions match TRBD1. CDR3 length: 15 residues. From germline, CDR1 is MNHEY and CDR2 SMNVEV (reference sequence). Unmatched junction bases numbered 11, after V lost 5 bases and J lost 7 bases. The CDR3 loop reads CASSPGTVSLNEQFF. DNA of the CDR3: TGTGCCAGCAGTCCCGGGACAGTATCCTTAAATGAGCAGTTCTTC.

This chain uses TRBV4-2 with TRBJ1-5, with a possible D match to TRBD1 (5 bases). CDR1 and CDR2 (germline): LGHNA, YNFKEQ. Trimming removed 1 base at V and 7 bases at J, with 11 bases between. This CDR3 spans 14 amino acids. CDR3 amino acids: CASSQVRGGQPQHF. The CDR3 DNA reads as TGTGCCAGCAGCCAAGTTAGGGGCGGCCAGCCCCAGCATTTT.

This clone occurred a few times. The rearrangement uses TRBV7-9 and TRBJ1-6, with 9 bases aligning to TRBD1. V lost 1 base and J lost 7; bases outside the gene matches: 5. The germline CDR1 and CDR2 sequences are SEHNR and FQNEAQ (reference sequence). The CDR3 totals 16 residues. The CDR3 loop reads CASSLDEGQGNSPLHF. CDR3 DNA sequence: TGTGCCAGCAGCTTAGATGAAGGACAGGGGAATTCACCCCTCCACTTT.

The chain combines TRBV27 with TRBJ2-3; the D gene is possibly TRBD1 (6 bases). V lost 6 bases and J 5 bases, leaving 12 bases between the germline ends. Germline assignment: CDR1 MNHEY and CDR2 SMNVEV (reference sequence). CDR3 length equals 13 residues. DNA for the CDR3: TGTGCCAGCAGACAGGGAGTGGGAGATACGCAGTATTTT. The encoded protein is CASRQGVGDTQYF.

The chain is built from TRBV5-1 and TRBJ1-1, with D maybe TRBD1 (5 bases). Trimming pared 4 bases from V and 0 bases from J, leaving 22 bases between. Looked up from germline, CDR1 is SGHRS and CDR2 is YFSETQ. This CDR3 has 18 residues. The CDR3 nucleotides read TGCGCCAGCAGCCCGGAGGGGCTGGGGTTGGGCATGAACACTGAAGCTTTCTTT. Translated, it gives CASSPEGLGLGMNTEAFF.

This chain connects TRBV9 to TRBJ2-7; TRBD1 might be the D (6 bases). Deletions cut 0 bases from V and 3 bases from J, with 13 bases between. Per the germline V gene, CDR1 is SGDLS and CDR2 is YYNGEE. The CDR3 is 15 residues long. The DNA for the CDR3 is TGTGCCAGCAGCGTAGCTTCTGGGGGCGGCTACGAGCAGTACTTC. As protein: CASSVASGGGYEQYF.

The CDR3 loop is CASSGDRDQPQHF. CDR3 nucleotides: TGTGCCAGCAGCGGGGACAGGGATCAGCCCCAGCATTTT. This chain uses TRBV6-1 with TRBJ1-5, with 9 bases fitting TRBD1. Germline CDR1 and CDR2: MNHNS and SASEGT. The CDR3 length is 13 residues. V trimming: 6 bases; J trimming: 5 bases; junction bases outside the gene matches: 2.

This clone was counted a few times. The chain combines TRBV7-8 with TRBJ1-2, with 9 bases lining up with TRBD1. Germline V CDR1 and CDR2: SGHVS, FQNEAQ. The CDR3 sequence is 17 residues long. The V gene end was trimmed by 2 bases and the J gene end by 4 bases; junction bases not matched to a gene: 11. CDR3 DNA: TGTGCCAGCAGCTTACTCCTCCTGACAGGGGGAAGCTATGGCTACACCTTC. Its protein is CASSLLLLTGGSYGYTF.

The gene calls are TRBV11-3 and TRBJ1-5, with D perhaps matching TRBD1 (5 bases). There are 16 residues in the CDR3. The ends were cut back, 5 bases at V and 0 bases at J, with 14 bases in the middle. Germline assignment: CDR1 SGHNT and CDR2 YENEEA. CDR3 nucleotides: TGTGCCAGCAGCGGGCGACAGCCTTATAGCAATCAGCCCCAGCATTTT. Translation: CASSGRQPYSNQPQHF.

The chain employs TRBV5-6 and TRBJ2-1; 7 positions match TRBD1. After removal of 0 bases from V and 8 bases from J, the junction contained 5 bases not matched to a gene. CDR1 is SGHDT, CDR2 YYEEEE, per germline. This CDR3 has 14 residues. The chain's CDR3 is CASSLGPDRDEQFF. The CDR3 nucleotides read TGTGCCAGCAGCTTGGGCCCCGACAGGGATGAGCAGTTCTTC.

This clone occurred once. This sequence joins TRBV5-4 and TRBJ1-2; D is perhaps TRBD1 (6 bases). This CDR3 region has 13 residues. V was trimmed by 4 bases and J by 7 bases, leaving 14 bases between them. The germline V gene has CDR1 SGHNT and CDR2 YYREEE (reference sequence). The CDR3 protein is CASSGPSGVGYTF. CDR3 sequence (DNA): TGTGCCAGCAGCGGCCCATCAGGGGTTGGCTACACCTTC.

The rearrangement links TRBV30 to TRBJ1-5, with D hard to call. Germline CDR1 GTSNPN, CDR2 SVGIG (reference sequence). The CDR3 consists of 13 residues. V lost 2 bases to trimming and J lost 2 bases, with 7 bases between them. The CDR3 loop is CAWSYGGNQPQHF. The DNA of the CDR3 is TGTGCCTGGAGTTACGGGGGCAATCAGCCCCAGCATTTT. Combining the CDR3 with reference TRBV30 and TRBJ1-5 gives the whole variable domain SQTIHQWPATLVQPVGSPLSLECTVEGTSNPNLYWYRQAAGRGLQLLFYSVGIGQISSEVPQNLSASRPQDRQFILSSKKLLLSDSGFYLCAWSYGGNQPQHFGDGTRLSIL.

This clone was recorded once. The chain couples TRBV7-3 to TRBJ2-1; D possibly corresponds to TRBD1 (6 bases). Per germline, CDR1 SGHTA and CDR2 FQGTGA. The V end was cut by 2 bases, the J end by 5 bases, with 13 bases between. The CDR3 runs 15 residues. The CDR3 here is CASSLGSGANNEQFF. The CDR3, as DNA: TGTGCCAGCAGCTTAGGGTCAGGGGCCAACAATGAGCAGTTCTTC.

This sequence joins TRBV7-9 and TRBJ2-7; TRBD1 aligns across 7 bases. This CDR3 is 13 amino acids long. Unmatched junction bases numbered 2, after V lost 1 base and J lost 5 bases. The germline CDR1 and CDR2 sequences are SEHNR and FQNEAQ (reference sequence). The CDR3 DNA reads TGTGCCAGCAGCTTAGACAGGGGAAACGAGCAGTACTTC. This gives the protein CASSLDRGNEQYF.

The chain couples TRBV30 to TRBJ1-1, with D possibly being TRBD1 (5 bases). CDR3 length: 13 residues. Germline CDR1 is GTSNPN and CDR2 is SVGIG (reference sequence). V lost 4 bases and J 6 bases, leaving 15 bases between the germline ends. The CDR3 is CAWKTRGMAEAFF. The CDR3 DNA reads as TGTGCCTGGAAAACCCGGGGGATGGCTGAAGCTTTCTTT.

The chain uses TRBV11-3 and TRBJ2-6, with D possibly TRBD1 on 5 matching bases. Germline V gives CDR1 SGHNT, CDR2 YENEEA. This CDR3 has 16 amino acids. With 3 bases removed from V and 1 base from J, the gap between germline ends came to 10 bases. The CDR3 is CASSLGRGSGANVLTF. The CDR3 nucleotides read TGTGCCAGCAGCTTGGGGCGCGGATCTGGGGCCAACGTCCTGACTTTC.